These 30 T cell receptor beta chains were all obtained from the same sample, sequenced in a study of PD-1 blockade in classical Hodgkin lymphoma. Some clones are missing from TCRdb's copy, which holds only in-frame ones; the method was immunoSEQ multiplex PCR. The sample gives 90,000 to 95,000 clones, 85% to 90% of which show up once; roughly a tenth is in the top ten. All the patients suffered relapse after autologous stem cell transplantation, and brentuximab vedotin exposure differed. Sequences were derived from peripheral blood mononuclear cells (PBMCs), sampled before the second cycle of nivolumab. The receptors were gathered from a human donor with classical Hodgkin lymphoma.

The chain carries TRBV7-9 and TRBJ2-1; perhaps TRBD2 as D (6 bases). Germline CDR1 is SEHNR and CDR2 is FQNEAQ (reference sequence). Trimming stripped 4 bases from V and 10 bases from J, with 17 bases between. The CDR3 length is 14 residues. The CDR3 DNA reads as TGTGCCAGCAGCTATCCCGGAGGGCCCAAAGAGCAGTTCTTC. Translated: CASSYPGGPKEQFF.

CDR3 nucleotides: TGTGCCAGCAGTGAGACAGGGGCCGCTCGCACAGATACGCAGTATTTT. It codes for CASSETGAARTDTQYF. V usage is TRBV28 and J usage is TRBJ2-3; 8 bases line up with TRBD1. The germline CDR1 and CDR2 sequences are MDHEN and SYDVKM. After removal of 5 bases from V and 1 base from J, the junction contained 8 bases not matched to a gene. The CDR3 has 16 amino acids. The full variable domain, rest sourced from reference TRBV28 and TRBJ2-3, is DVKVTQSSRYLVKRTGEKVFLECVQDMDHENMFWYRQDPGLGLRLIYFSYDVKMKEKGDIPEGYSVSREKKERFSLILESASTNQTSMYLCASSETGAARTDTQYFGPGTRLTVL.

The chain employs TRBV6-1 and TRBJ2-2; D remains unclear. Germline assignment: CDR1 MNHNS and CDR2 SASEGT. V was trimmed by 5 bases and J by 6 bases, leaving 16 bases between them. This CDR3 contains 15 residues. As DNA, the CDR3 is TGTGCCAGCAGTCTCTCCGTGTCTATCGCCGGGGAGCTGTTTTTT. Protein: CASSLSVSIAGELFF.

Regarding this clone: Additional DNA sequences in this sample encode the identical CDR3. The V gene is TRBV20-1, the J gene TRBJ2-7; tentative D call: TRBD2 (6 bases). The ends were cut back, 5 bases at V and 4 bases at J, with 9 bases in the middle. This CDR3 comprises 11 residues. The germline gives CDR1 DFQATT, CDR2 SNEGSKA (reference sequence). The CDR3 reads CSAPRGYEQYF. CDR3 DNA sequence: TGCAGTGCTCCGCGGGGTTACGAGCAGTACTTC.

This clone occurred once. This chain connects TRBV5-6 to TRBJ1-1, with D tentatively TRBD1 (5 bases). The CDR3 is 14 amino acids. Germline values: CDR1 SGHDT, CDR2 YYEEEE. Trimming removed 0 bases from V and 11 bases from J, with 17 bases in between. The CDR3, as DNA: TGTGCCAGCAGCTTGGATAGGTCGGGGGTGGACGCTTTCTTT. Its translation is CASSLDRSGVDAFF.

The genes are TRBV7-8 and TRBJ2-7; TRBD1 matches at 9 bases. After removal of 0 bases from V and 4 bases from J, the junction contained 7 bases not matched to a gene. The length of the CDR3 is 16 residues. The germline gives CDR1 SGHVS, CDR2 FQNEAQ. The CDR3 nucleotides are TGTGCCAGCAGCTTAGCGCGGGGACAGGGACCTTACGAGCAGTACTTC. Translating gives CASSLARGQGPYEQYF.

The V call is TRBV5-4, the J call TRBJ2-7; D possibly uses TRBD1 or TRBD2 (5 bases each). The V gene's germline CDR1 is SGHNT and CDR2 YYREEE (reference sequence). V gave up 0 bases and J gave up 4 bases, with 11 bases separating them. The length of the CDR3 is 14 residues. CDR3 sequence (DNA): TGTGCCAGCAGCTTGGCTGGGGACGGGTACGAGCAGTACTTC. Translated: CASSLAGDGYEQYF. The variable domain in full, completed from reference TRBV5-4 and TRBJ2-7, reads ETGVTQSPTHLIKTRGQQVTLRCSSQSGHNTVSWYQQALGQGPQFIFQYYREEENGRGNFPPRFSGLQFPNYSSELNVNALELDDSALYLCASSLAGDGYEQYFGPGTRLTVT.

This chain links TRBV4-2 with TRBJ2-7, with TRBD2 as a possible D gene (6 bases). Trimming removed 0 bases from V and 4 bases from J, with 19 bases in between. Germline V gene lookup returns CDR1 LGHNA and CDR2 YNFKEQ. This CDR3 is 17 amino acids long. The CDR3: CASSQERSLRDGYEQYF. CDR3 sequence (DNA): TGTGCCAGCAGCCAAGAAAGGTCGTTGCGGGACGGGTACGAGCAGTACTTC.

The CDR3 reads CASSSPGAGANVLTF. DNA for the CDR3: TGTGCCAGCAGCTCCCCAGGGGCTGGGGCCAACGTCCTGACTTTC. The chain combines TRBV13 with TRBJ2-6; D perhaps matches TRBD1 (6 bases). V lost 4 bases and J lost 2, with 9 bases in between. This CDR3 contains 15 residues. Germline CDR1 and CDR2: PRHDT and FYEKMQ (reference sequence).

This clone has just one count. This chain joins TRBV11-2 and TRBJ1-2; no clear D gene. V was trimmed by 4 bases and J by 3 bases, leaving 15 bases between them. This CDR3 contains 15 residues. In germline, CDR1 is SGHAT, CDR2 FQNNGV. This CDR3 reads CASSSRLGSHYGYTF. For the CDR3, the DNA is TGTGCCAGCAGCTCAAGGCTTGGCAGCCACTATGGCTACACCTTC.

The V gene is TRBV5-8, the J gene TRBJ1-5; a weak D match, TRBD1 (5 bases). The CDR3 runs 17 residues. Trimming pared 4 bases from V and 0 bases from J, leaving 17 bases between. From germline, CDR1 is SGHTS and CDR2 YDEGEE. The CDR3 is CASSPLDSPYSNQPQHF. CDR3 coding DNA: TGTGCCAGCAGCCCTTTAGACAGTCCCTATAGCAATCAGCCCCAGCATTTT.

The CDR3 bases are TGCGCCAGCGGATCGGACTCCTCTCTGGGTAATGAGCAGTTCTTC. Translation gives CASGSDSSLGNEQFF. The rearrangement links TRBV5-1 to TRBJ2-1; maybe TRBD2 (5 bases). The V gene's germline CDR1 is SGHRS and CDR2 YFSETQ. The CDR3 has 15 residues. V shed 7 bases and J shed 7 bases, with 21 bases lying between them.

The rearrangement uses TRBV6-1 and TRBJ1-5; no firm D call. Germline loops: CDR1 MNHNS, CDR2 SASEGT. V gave up 4 bases and J gave up 0 bases, with 10 bases separating them. CDR3 length: 15 residues. CDR3 loop: CASSGIYNSNQPQHF. As DNA, the CDR3 is TGTGCCAGCAGTGGCATTTACAATAGCAATCAGCCCCAGCATTTT.

CDR3 sequence reads: CASKRGGWYNEQFF. The CDR3 DNA sequence: TGTGCCAGCAAGCGGGGGGGCTGGTACAATGAGCAGTTCTTC. V usage is TRBV27 and J usage is TRBJ2-1; 10 nucleotides align to TRBD2. The CDR3 has 14 amino acids. The germline gives CDR1 MNHEY, CDR2 SMNVEV (reference sequence). With V trimmed by 7 bases and J by 4 bases, 4 bases remained unmatched.

V gene TRBV7-8 combines with J gene TRBJ2-5; tentative D call: TRBD2 (5 bases). The CDR3 spans 14 residues. From germline, CDR1 is SGHVS and CDR2 FQNEAQ. The CDR3 sequence is CASGVGEYQETQYF. CDR3 nucleotide sequence: TGTGCTTCTGGGGTCGGGGAGTACCAAGAGACCCAGTACTTC.

This clone has a single count. The genes are TRBV19 and TRBJ2-6; D might be TRBD2 (6 bases). The CDR3 is 16 residues long. CDR1 is LNHDA and CDR2 is SQIVND in the germline V gene (reference sequence). Trimming shortened V by 9 bases and J by 5 bases, and 20 bases separated the two germline ends. DNA for the CDR3: TGTGCCAGCACCAACGACGGGGGTTCGAGGGCCAACGTCCTGACTTTC. Residues: CASTNDGGSRANVLTF.

The genes are TRBV19 and TRBJ1-1, with 7 positions matching TRBD1. The ends lost 10 bases at V and 0 bases at J; junction bases unmatched: 8. This CDR3 is 14 amino acids long. The germline V gene encodes CDR1 LNHDA and CDR2 SQIVND (reference sequence). CDR3 in amino acids: CATRDRTLNTEAFF. DNA of the CDR3: TGTGCCACCCGGGACAGAACTTTGAACACTGAAGCTTTCTTT.

The chain uses TRBV18 and TRBJ2-7; D call uncertain. The CDR3 is 12 amino acids. Trimming left V 3 bases short and J 5 bases short, with 8 bases between. Germline CDR1 KGHSH, CDR2 LQKENI. DNA for the CDR3: TGTGCCAGCTCACCCCTGACGGACGAGCAGTACTTC. Amino acids: CASSPLTDEQYF.

The CDR3 DNA follows: TGTGCCAGCACCACACGGGGGGACTATAATTCACCCCTCCACTTT. Amino acid sequence: CASTTRGDYNSPLHF. The chain links TRBV28 to TRBJ1-6, with D possibly matching TRBD1 (5 bases). V was shortened by 7 bases and J by 3 bases, with 13 bases between the two germline ends. The CDR3 runs 15 residues. In germline, CDR1 is MDHEN, CDR2 SYDVKM.

This chain uses TRBV27 with TRBJ2-1; D may correspond to TRBD1 or TRBD2 (6 bases each). Trimming took off 8 bases at V and 7 bases at J, with 18 bases between the two ends. The CDR3 has 14 residues. Germline assignment: CDR1 MNHEY and CDR2 SMNVEV (reference sequence). The CDR3 nucleotides read TGTGCCAGCCCCGCTCGCGGGACAAAAAATGAGCAGTTCTTC. The encoded protein is CASPARGTKNEQFF.

This rearrangement joins TRBV7-2 to TRBJ2-1; 9 bases match TRBD2. The CDR3 contains 16 residues. The junction had 9 bases not matched to a gene; V was cut back by 4 bases and J by 5 bases. The germline gives CDR1 SGHTA, CDR2 FQGNSA. In nucleotides, the CDR3 is TGTGCCAGCAGCTCCACATCTAGCGGGACCCACAATGAGCAGTTCTTC. Translated, it gives CASSSTSSGTHNEQFF.

This chain connects TRBV4-1 to TRBJ2-7, with TRBD2 identical over 7 bases. Germline V gives CDR1 MGHRA, CDR2 YSYEKL. There are 15 residues in the CDR3. V lost 2 bases to trimming and J lost 4 bases; unmatched junction nucleotides: 8. The CDR3 nucleotides read TGCGCCAGCAGCCAACTCGGATGGGGAGGGTACGAGCAGTACTTC. Translated: CASSQLGWGGYEQYF.

The rearrangement joins TRBV28 to TRBJ2-7, with TRBD2 matching over 7 bases. This CDR3 region has 18 residues. From germline, CDR1 is MDHEN and CDR2 SYDVKM. J gave up 10 bases and V 2 bases, and 23 bases lay outside the gene matches. Written as DNA, the CDR3 is TGTGCCAGCAGTTTACAATTAGCGGGCGACTTCCCACATACAGGACAGTACTTC. Translating gives CASSLQLAGDFPHTGQYF.

The V and J genes are TRBV10-2 and TRBJ2-3; the match to TRBD2 covers 8 bases. This CDR3 has 14 amino acids. Looked up from germline, CDR1 is WSHSY and CDR2 is SAAADI. V was pared by 5 bases and J by 4 bases, with 5 bases of the junction left unmatched. This CDR3 reads CASSLAGWADTQYF. For the CDR3, the DNA is TGCGCCAGCAGTTTAGCGGGGTGGGCAGATACGCAGTATTTT.

V gene TRBV5-1 combines with J gene TRBJ1-4; D unclear. Trimming removed 0 bases at V and 3 bases at J, with 6 bases between. The length of the CDR3 is 14 residues. CDR1 is SGHRS, CDR2 YFSETQ, per germline. CDR3 coding DNA: TGCGCCAGCAGCTTGGTAGGAGCTAATGAAAAACTGTTTTTT. Translated: CASSLVGANEKLFF.

Written as DNA, the CDR3 is TGTGCCAGCAGATGGTACAATGAGCAGTTCTTC. It codes for CASRWYNEQFF. This chain joins TRBV27 and TRBJ2-1; D remains ambiguous. CDR1 is MNHEY and CDR2 is SMNVEV in the germline V gene (reference sequence). Trimming removed 6 bases at V and 4 bases at J, with 4 bases between. The CDR3 length is 11 residues.

The rearrangement uses TRBV11-2 and TRBJ2-7; D perhaps matches TRBD1 (6 bases). V shed 5 bases and J shed 4 bases, with 18 bases lying between them. CDR1 is SGHAT, CDR2 FQNNGV, per germline. This CDR3 comprises 15 residues. CDR3 coding DNA: TGTGCCAGCAGCCGGGACATTCAAAATGGATACGAGCAGTACTTC. This sequence encodes CASSRDIQNGYEQYF.

The chain is built from TRBV7-8 and TRBJ2-3, with a possible D match to TRBD1 (5 bases). Trimming removed 8 bases at V and 4 bases at J, with 10 bases between. Germline CDR1 is SGHVS and CDR2 is FQNEAQ. The CDR3 is made up of 12 amino acids. CDR3 in amino acids: CASGPGPDTQYF. The DNA of the CDR3 is TGTGCCAGCGGTCCAGGGCCAGATACGCAGTATTTT.

A remark on this clone: Sequence at one end of the junction differs from germline and may be a read error. This chain uses TRBV5-6 with TRBJ2-7; 8 bases are shared with TRBD1. The CDR3 has 13 residues. Looked up from germline, CDR1 is SGHDT and CDR2 is YYEEEE. CDR3 sequence (DNA): TGTGCCAGCAGCTTGGGGAAAGGACAGGGCCCTCGCTTC. This codes for CASSLGKGQGPRF.

The rearrangement links TRBV9 to TRBJ2-1; 10 nucleotides align to TRBD2. The CDR3 sequence is 17 residues long. V lost 0 bases, J lost 5 bases, and 8 bases stayed unmatched. Germline V gives CDR1 SGDLS, CDR2 YYNGEE. Here the CDR3 reads CASSVATGLAADNEQFF. For the CDR3, the DNA is TGTGCCAGCAGCGTAGCTACTGGACTAGCGGCTGACAATGAGCAGTTCTTC.